These 17 T cell receptor beta chains share one sample of origin, sequenced in a study of cytomegalovirus exposure and HLA in healthy donors. With 60 Vbeta and 13 Jbeta primers, the PCR was carried out. TCRdb keeps only in-frame clones here, not all; method: immunoSEQ multiplex PCR. This table holds about 210,000 clones, around 75% found once. Sequenced: PBMCs. The receptor source for this set is a male donor in good health and CMV-seropositive.

J is TRBJ2-7 and V is TRBV30; no definite D call. This CDR3 has 13 residues. V shed 5 bases and J shed 3 bases, with 14 bases lying between them. The germline V gene has CDR1 GTSNPN and CDR2 SVGIG (reference sequence). The CDR3 reads CAWDHSLSYEQYF. Here the CDR3 DNA reads TGTGCCTGGGACCACAGTCTTAGCTACGAGCAGTACTTC.

The rearrangement links TRBV7-2 to TRBJ2-3; 12 nucleotides align to TRBD2. This CDR3 has 17 amino acids. Germline CDR1 reads SGHTA; CDR2 reads FQGNSA. Trimming removed 4 bases from V and 3 bases from J; junction bases left unmatched: 8. CDR3 amino acids: CASSWVLAGGRTDTQYF. CDR3 DNA: TGTGCCAGCAGCTGGGTACTAGCGGGGGGTAGGACAGATACGCAGTATTTT.

There are a few counts of this clone. The chain employs TRBV19 and TRBJ2-7; TRBD1 matches 7 bases. From germline, CDR1 is LNHDA and CDR2 SQIVND (reference sequence). Unmatched junction bases numbered 13, after V lost 10 bases and J lost 4 bases. The CDR3 has 14 residues. CDR3 sequence (DNA): TGTGCCACTGCGAAAGGGACAGAATATTACGAGCAGTACTTC. Translated, it gives CATAKGTEYYEQYF.

The genes are TRBV2 and TRBJ2-2, with D maybe TRBD1 (6 bases). V dropped 1 base and J dropped 6 bases, with 12 bases sitting between them. Germline loops: CDR1 SNHLY, CDR2 FYNNEI. This CDR3 region has 15 residues. The CDR3 DNA reads as TGTGCCAGCAGTGAAGACAGGGCAGGGGCCGGGGAGCTGTTTTTT. It codes for CASSEDRAGAGELFF.

This clone appeared a single time. The chain links TRBV18 to TRBJ2-5; possibly TRBD2 for D (6 bases). V dropped 6 bases and J dropped 2 bases, with 16 bases sitting between them. This CDR3 comprises 15 residues. Per the germline V gene, CDR1 is KGHSH and CDR2 is LQKENI. Here the CDR3 reads CASSPAKGLQETQYF. CDR3 nucleotides: TGTGCCAGCTCCCCGGCGAAGGGACTTCAAGAGACCCAGTACTTC.

This clone came up a few times. V and J are TRBV7-9 and TRBJ1-5; D not resolved. V dropped 5 bases and J dropped 0 bases, with 11 bases sitting between them. CDR3 size: 15 residues. Per the germline V gene, CDR1 is SEHNR and CDR2 is FQNEAQ (reference sequence). The CDR3 sequence: CASSGEGYSNQPQHF. In nucleotides, the CDR3 is TGTGCCAGCAGCGGAGAGGGCTATAGCAATCAGCCCCAGCATTTT.

Worth noting for this clone: One end of the junction fails to match germline, which may point to a read error. V usage is TRBV9 and J usage is TRBJ2-7; D might be TRBD1 (5 bases). Per the germline V gene, CDR1 is SGDLS and CDR2 is YYNGEE. The CDR3 length is 14 residues. DNA for the CDR3: TGTGCCGGCAGCGTGGGGCAGGCGATCTACGAGCAGTACTTC. This gives the protein CAGSVGQAIYEQYF.

The chain combines TRBV5-8 with TRBJ2-3, with 8 nucleotides matching TRBD1. The CDR3 has 14 amino acids. Unmatched junction bases numbered 6, after V lost 3 bases and J lost 6 bases. Germline-derived CDR1 and CDR2 are SGHTS and YDEGEE. CDR3 nucleotide sequence: TGTGCCAGCAGCTCGTCCCGGGACAGGGATACGCAGTATTTT. Translating it yields CASSSSRDRDTQYF.

This clone was counted between two and nine times. The chain recombines TRBV2 with TRBJ2-1; 10 bases map to TRBD2. Germline lookup yields CDR1 SNHLY and CDR2 FYNNEI. After removal of 3 bases from V and 1 base from J, the junction contained 6 bases not matched to a gene. The CDR3 length is 17 residues. CDR3 sequence: CASSDRAGGASYNEQFF. In DNA form, the CDR3 reads TGTGCCAGCAGTGATCGAGCGGGAGGGGCTTCCTACAATGAGCAGTTCTTC.

This sequence joins TRBV12-5 and TRBJ1-5; D perhaps matches TRBD1 (6 bases). Trimming shortened V by 7 bases and J by 4 bases, and 11 bases separated the two germline ends. CDR1 is LGHNT, CDR2 FRNRAP, per germline. The CDR3 covers 13 residues. The CDR3 nucleotides read TGTGCTAGTGCCAGGGACACAAATCAGCCCCAGCATTTT. This codes for CASARDTNQPQHF.

The chain is built from TRBV10-3 and TRBJ2-2; D not certain. The V end lost 3 bases, the J end lost 4 bases, and 6 bases lay between the germline ends. The CDR3 runs 13 residues. Germline loops: CDR1 ENHRY, CDR2 SYGVKD. CDR3 sequence: CAISDRVTGELFF. Here the CDR3 DNA reads TGTGCCATCAGTGATAGAGTCACCGGGGAGCTGTTTTTT.

The rearrangement links TRBV7-2 to TRBJ2-1; D remains ambiguous. Between the trimmed V and J ends, which lost 3 bases and 9 bases, there was a span of 9 bases. CDR1 and CDR2 from the germline V gene are SGHTA and FQGNSA. The CDR3 extends over 12 amino acids. This chain's CDR3 is CASSLQRTEQFF. The CDR3 nucleotides are TGTGCCAGCAGCTTGCAGCGAACTGAGCAGTTCTTC. Together with reference TRBV7-2 and TRBJ2-1, the CDR3 gives the full variable domain: GAGVSQSPSNKVTEKGKDVELRCDPISGHTALYWYRQSLGQGLEFLIYFQGNSAPDKSGLPSDRFSAERTGGSVSTLTIQRTQQEDSAVYLCASSLQRTEQFFGPGTRLTVL.

V and J are TRBV7-3 and TRBJ1-2; D unclear. The germline V gene encodes CDR1 SGHTA and CDR2 FQGTGA. Trimming cost V 2 bases and J 6 bases, with 13 bases left between them. The CDR3 is made up of 14 amino acids. The CDR3 DNA is TGTGCCAGCAGCTTATCGTCGACTCCGCATGGCTACACCTTC. Translating it yields CASSLSSTPHGYTF.

The chain is built from TRBV5-1 and TRBJ2-1, with TRBD1 matching over 8 bases. This CDR3 is built from 14 residues. In germline, CDR1 is SGHRS, CDR2 YFSETQ. V lost 3 bases and J lost 9; bases outside the gene matches: 8. CDR3: CASSSGTGTGEQFF. In nucleotides, the CDR3 is TGCGCCAGCAGCTCCGGGACAGGTACAGGTGAGCAGTTCTTC.

This clone has only one observation. The rearrangement uses TRBV6-6 and TRBJ2-2; D remains ambiguous. Germline V gene sequence: CDR1 MNHNY, CDR2 SVGAGI (reference sequence). CDR3 length: 16 amino acids. Trimming took 3 bases from V and 2 from J, leaving 13 bases between them. DNA for the CDR3: TGTGCCAGCAGTTATTTTAGCCAGTCCAACACCGGGGAGCTGTTTTTT. Amino acid sequence: CASSYFSQSNTGELFF.

The rearrangement uses TRBV30 and TRBJ1-2; 8 bases map to TRBD1. The V and J ends lost 1 base and 7 bases, in that order; junction bases with no gene match: 8. CDR3 length: 14 amino acids. Per the germline V gene, CDR1 is GTSNPN and CDR2 is SVGIG (reference sequence). The CDR3 region is CAWSGDRGKSGYTF. In nucleotides, the CDR3 is TGTGCCTGGAGTGGAGACAGGGGAAAGAGTGGCTACACCTTC.

The rearrangement joins TRBV7-9 to TRBJ2-7; tentatively, D is TRBD2 (5 bases). Germline loops: CDR1 SEHNR, CDR2 FQNEAQ (reference sequence). The germline V and J ends were trimmed by 5 bases and 3 bases, with 11 bases remaining between them. This CDR3 has 13 amino acids. CDR3 DNA sequence: TGTGCCAGCAGCCCGGCCGGGATCTACGAGCAGTACTTC. Its translation: CASSPAGIYEQYF.